A single sample gave rise to the 6 T cell receptor beta chains below, sequenced in a study of T cell responses to AZD1222 COVID-19 vaccine. Some clones are missing from TCRdb's copy, which holds only in-frame ones; the method was immunoSEQ multiplex PCR. The sample records some 96,000 clones, more than 70% being singletons. The starting material was peripheral blood, obtained on day 0 of MenACWY control vaccination. These receptors all come from an adult in good health.

The chain recombines TRBV24-1 with TRBJ1-1; D remains unclear. Germline V gives CDR1 KGHDR, CDR2 SFDVKD. Trimming pared 4 bases from V and 11 bases from J, leaving 16 bases between. This CDR3 region has 13 residues. DNA for the CDR3: TGTGCCACCAGTGACCCGGACCGGGAGAGCGCTTTCTTT. Its translation is CATSDPDRESAFF.

The genes are TRBV30 and TRBJ2-7; D is uncertain. Trimming shortened V by 0 bases and J by 4 bases, and 7 bases separated the two germline ends. The CDR3 length is 12 residues. CDR1 and CDR2 (germline): GTSNPN, SVGIG (reference sequence). The CDR3: CAWSVRMYEQYF. CDR3 sequence (DNA): TGTGCCTGGAGTGTACGTATGTACGAGCAGTACTTC. Filled out from reference TRBV30 and TRBJ2-7, the complete variable domain reads SQTIHQWPATLVQPVGSPLSLECTVEGTSNPNLYWYRQAAGRGLQLLFYSVGIGQISSEVPQNLSASRPQDRQFILSSKKLLLSDSGFYLCAWSVRMYEQYFGPGTRLTVT.

Points on this clone: At one end, the junction sequence differs from germline, possibly due to a read error. The CDR3 spells CASSQDRIGVLF. The CDR3 DNA is TGTGCCAGCAGCCAAGATAGAATAGGGGTGCTCTTC. The chain carries TRBV4-2 and TRBJ2-1; tentative D call: TRBD1 (5 bases). Germline CDR1 LGHNA, CDR2 YNFKEQ. The CDR3 spans 12 residues.

The V and J genes are TRBV10-2 and TRBJ2-3, with TRBD1 identical over 9 bases. V lost 2 bases and J lost 5; bases outside the gene matches: 8. The CDR3 sequence is 16 residues long. CDR1 and CDR2 from the germline V gene are WSHSY and SAAADI. The CDR3 nucleotides read TGCGCCAGCAGTGAGAGTTCAGGGACAGGGCAAGATACGCAGTATTTT. Translation gives CASSESSGTGQDTQYF.

The chain has TRBV15 and TRBJ2-1, with 9 bases that match TRBD2. CDR3 size: 17 residues. CDR1 LNHNV and CDR2 YYDKDF come from the germline V gene (reference sequence). J lost 4 bases, V lost 1 base, and 8 bases had no gene match. The CDR3 region has the DNA TGTGCCACCAGCAGAGGTTGGGGCGGGAGGGTTTACAATGAGCAGTTCTTC. Amino acid sequence: CATSRGWGGRVYNEQFF.

This clone was observed a single time. This chain uses TRBV10-3 with TRBJ1-1, with TRBD1 identical over 9 bases. The ends lost 8 bases at V and 1 base at J; junction bases unmatched: 11. Germline-derived CDR1 and CDR2 are ENHRY and SYGVKD. This CDR3 is built from 16 residues. CDR3 sequence (DNA): TGTGCCATCGGTCCCGGGACAGGGTCAGGGAACACTGAAGCTTTCTTT. The encoded protein is CAIGPGTGSGNTEAFF.